The 27 T cell receptor beta chains below all came from one sample that was sequenced in a study of control samples from healthy donors and cancer patients. TCRdb's table, derived via immunoSEQ multiplex PCR, lists solely in-frame clones and lacks some. The profile shows some 130,000 clones, 90% of them singletons. The sequenced material came from blood. These receptors were obtained from a middle-aged man in good health.

CDR3 protein: CSVVCRKGDRVIQPQHF. The CDR3 DNA is TGCAGCGTTGTGTGTAGGAAAGGGGACAGGGTTATTCAGCCCCAGCATTTT. This sequence joins TRBV29-1 and TRBJ1-5; TRBD1 aligns across 9 bases. V trimming: 4 bases; J trimming: 6 bases; junction bases outside the gene matches: 16. The CDR3 is 17 amino acids. Germline CDR1 is SQVTM and CDR2 is ANQGSEA.

In its sample, this clone was seen once. The chain couples TRBV11-2 to TRBJ2-7, with a tentative D call TRBD2 (5 bases). The germline V and J ends were trimmed by 4 bases and 7 bases, with 14 bases remaining between them. The CDR3 is 13 amino acids. Germline CDR1 reads SGHAT; CDR2 reads FQNNGV. The CDR3 region has the DNA TGTGCCAGCAGCTCGAGGGCTTCGGGGGAGCAGTACTTC. Translating it yields CASSSRASGEQYF. The full variable domain, with the rest looked up from reference TRBV11-2 and TRBJ2-7, is EAGVAQSPRYKIIEKRQSVAFWCNPISGHATLYWYQQILGQGPKLLIQFQNNGVVDDSQLPKDRFSAERLKGVDSTLKIQPAKLEDSAVYLCASSSRASGEQYFGPGTRLTVT.

The chain carries TRBV19 and TRBJ1-2, with TRBD1 as a possible D gene (5 bases). Trimming shortened V by 1 base and J by 1 base, and 10 bases separated the two germline ends. There are 15 residues in the CDR3. Germline assignment: CDR1 LNHDA and CDR2 SQIVND (reference sequence). CDR3 DNA sequence: TGTGCCAGTAGTATAGGTCGACAGCTTAACTATGGCTACACCTTC. Translation gives CASSIGRQLNYGYTF.

The V and J genes are TRBV10-3 and TRBJ2-5, with TRBD2 matching 10 bases. V trimming: 3 bases; J trimming: 2 bases; junction bases outside the gene matches: 3. Germline V gives CDR1 ENHRY, CDR2 SYGVKD. The CDR3 is 15 amino acids. The chain's CDR3 is CAISDSSGGQETQYF. CDR3 sequence (DNA): TGTGCCATCAGTGATTCTAGCGGGGGACAAGAGACCCAGTACTTC.

The chain is built from TRBV5-1 and TRBJ1-4, with 8 bases fitting TRBD1. The CDR3 length is 16 residues. Trimming cost V 5 bases and J 5 bases; bases outside gene matches: 11. Germline CDR1 reads SGHRS; CDR2 reads YFSETQ. CDR3 protein: CASRNRLGQENEKLFF. The CDR3 DNA sequence: TGCGCCAGCAGGAACAGATTGGGACAGGAAAATGAAAAACTGTTTTTT.

This clone occurred a few times. The chain carries TRBV5-6 and TRBJ1-2; 8 bases match TRBD1. Trimming at V came to 5 bases and at J to 8 bases, leaving 8 bases not matched to a gene. This CDR3 has 13 residues. Germline V lookup: CDR1 SGHDT, CDR2 YYEEEE. The CDR3 sequence: CASSLQGARGYTF. In DNA, the CDR3 is TGTGCCAGCAGTTTGCAGGGGGCGCGAGGCTACACCTTC.

The rearrangement links TRBV10-1 to TRBJ1-4, with D possibly being TRBD1 (6 bases). V was pared by 8 bases and J by 7 bases, with 14 bases between. This CDR3 spans 13 amino acids. Germline V CDR1 and CDR2: WNHNN, SYGVQD (reference sequence). The CDR3 DNA reads TGCGCCAGCCAACAGGGACGGAGTGAAAAACTGTTTTTT. Protein: CASQQGRSEKLFF.

The chain joins TRBV6-6 to TRBJ2-6, with 9 nucleotides matching TRBD1. Germline V gene data show CDR1 as MNHNY and CDR2 as SVGAGI (reference sequence). The CDR3 length is 14 residues. The CDR3 loop reads CATTGGSGANVLTF. In DNA form, the CDR3 reads TGTGCTACGACAGGGGGCTCTGGGGCCAACGTCCTGACTTTC.

The J gene is TRBJ2-3, the V gene TRBV7-3; TRBD2 aligns across 8 bases. With 5 bases clipped from V and 0 bases from J, the junction kept 1 base outside the gene matches. The CDR3 covers 14 residues. Germline V gene sequence: CDR1 SGHTA, CDR2 FQGTGA. As DNA, the CDR3 is TGTGCCAGCAGCCCGGGGGGGAGCACAGATACGCAGTATTTT. It translates to CASSPGGSTDTQYF. Full variable domain (remainder filled in from reference TRBV7-3 and TRBJ2-3): GAGVSQTPSNKVTEKGKYVELRCDPISGHTALYWYRQSLGQGPEFLIYFQGTGAADDSGLPNDRFFAVRPEGSVSTLKIQRTERGDSAVYLCASSPGGSTDTQYFGPGTRLTVL.

This clone was seen a single time. V is TRBV11-3 and J is TRBJ2-3; TRBD1 might be the D (5 bases). Trimming pared 5 bases from V and 0 bases from J, leaving 15 bases between. Germline V gene data show CDR1 as SGHNT and CDR2 as YENEEA. This CDR3 is 16 amino acids long. As DNA, the CDR3 is TGTGCCAGCAGCCCCGGTTTGGGGCGTAGCACAGATACGCAGTATTTT. Translation gives CASSPGLGRSTDTQYF. Variable domain in full (rest from reference TRBV11-3 and TRBJ2-3): EAGVVQSPRYKIIEKKQPVAFWCNPISGHNTLYWYLQNLGQGPELLIRYENEEAVDDSQLPKDRFSAERLKGVDSTLKIQPAELGDSAVYLCASSPGLGRSTDTQYFGPGTRLTVL.

The genes are TRBV30 and TRBJ2-3; D remains ambiguous. CDR1 is GTSNPN, CDR2 SVGIG, per germline (reference sequence). There are 13 residues in the CDR3. Trimming removed 3 bases from V and 2 bases from J, with 9 bases in between. CDR3: CAWSPELTDTQYF. Here the CDR3 DNA reads TGTGCCTGGAGCCCAGAGCTCACAGATACGCAGTATTTT.

This clone occurred once. The CDR3 DNA reads as TGCGCCAGCAGACGTGTCGCCGGGACTAGTTGGCATGAGCAGTTCTTC. Translation gives CASRRVAGTSWHEQFF. The gene calls are TRBV5-1 and TRBJ2-1; 8 nucleotides align to TRBD2. CDR3 length: 16 residues. The germline V gene encodes CDR1 SGHRS and CDR2 YFSETQ. With 5 bases clipped from V and 8 bases from J, the junction kept 15 bases outside the gene matches.

The J gene is TRBJ1-2, the V gene TRBV18; 8 nucleotides align to TRBD1. The CDR3 runs to 13 residues. The ends lost 7 bases at V and 6 bases at J; junction bases unmatched: 7. The V gene's germline CDR1 is KGHSH and CDR2 LQKENI. The DNA of the CDR3 is TGTGCCAGCTTACAGGGGGTTTTTAATGGCTACACCTTC. This gives the protein CASLQGVFNGYTF. Together with reference TRBV18 and TRBJ1-2, the CDR3 gives the full variable domain: NAGVMQNPRHLVRRRGQEARLRCSPMKGHSHVYWYRQLPEEGLKFMVYLQKENIIDESGMPKERFSAEFPKEGPSILRIQQVVRGDSAAYFCASLQGVFNGYTFGSGTRLTVV.

The J gene is TRBJ2-1, the V gene TRBV10-3; D may match TRBD1 or TRBD2 (5 bases each). Germline assignment: CDR1 ENHRY and CDR2 SYGVKD. Trimming cost V 4 bases and J 5 bases, with 12 bases left between them. This CDR3 comprises 14 residues. The CDR3 spells CAISVRDGDNEQFF. The CDR3 nucleotides read TGTGCCATCAGTGTAAGGGACGGAGACAATGAGCAGTTCTTC.

This chain joins TRBV18 and TRBJ2-4; 9 bases are shared with TRBD1. The CDR3 has 14 amino acids. J was trimmed by 8 bases and V by 3 bases; bases with no gene match: 5. Germline assignment: CDR1 KGHSH and CDR2 LQKENI. The CDR3 region has the DNA TGTGCCAGCTCACCCAGGGACAGGGTTGACATTCAGTACTTC. Translated, it gives CASSPRDRVDIQYF.

The rearrangement joins TRBV6-5 to TRBJ2-3, with D possibly being TRBD1 or TRBD2 (7 bases each). CDR3 length: 14 residues. Trimming removed 4 bases at V and 4 bases at J, with 12 bases between. The germline CDR1 and CDR2 sequences are MNHEY and SVGAGI. The CDR3 bases are TGTGCCAGCAGTTCCAGGGGGGGCCCAGATACGCAGTATTTT. Translating it yields CASSSRGGPDTQYF.

This clone was observed a single time. The rearrangement links TRBV3-1 (or the pseudogene TRBV3-2) to TRBJ2-2, with D unresolved. Germline CDR1 is LGHDT and CDR2 is YNNKEL (reference sequence). The V end was cut by 3 bases, the J end by 5 bases, with 4 bases between. There are 12 residues in the CDR3. The CDR3 region is CASSQRTGELFF. The DNA of the CDR3 is TGTGCCAGCAGCCAGAGGACCGGGGAGCTGTTTTTT.

This sequence joins TRBV5-1 and TRBJ2-5; 10 nucleotides align to TRBD1. This CDR3 region has 16 residues. V lost 0 bases and J lost 5; bases outside the gene matches: 7. Germline V gene data show CDR1 as SGHRS and CDR2 as YFSETQ. In DNA, the CDR3 is TGCGCCAGCAGCTTGGCGGGACAGGGGCCGGGGGAGACCCAGTACTTC. It is translated as CASSLAGQGPGETQYF.

The genes are TRBV29-1 and TRBJ1-1, with D unresolved. Germline loops: CDR1 SQVTM, CDR2 ANQGSEA. This CDR3 spans 15 amino acids. V was cut by 3 bases and J by 0 bases, with 14 bases left in between. DNA for the CDR3: TGCAGCGTTGACTCCGCCAGCTACTTGAACACTGAAGCTTTCTTT. Amino acids: CSVDSASYLNTEAFF.

The genes are TRBV3-1 (or the pseudogene TRBV3-2) and TRBJ1-2; weak D call: TRBD1 (5 bases). The V gene lost 3 bases and the J gene lost 7 bases, with 18 bases spanning the gap. The CDR3 totals 15 residues. The germline gives CDR1 LGHDT, CDR2 YNNKEL (reference sequence). DNA for the CDR3: TGTGCCAGCAGCCAGAGAAGGGGTTCCTATTCTGGCTACACCTTC. This codes for CASSQRRGSYSGYTF.

The J gene is TRBJ2-7, the V gene TRBV27, with TRBD1 matching over 9 bases. V was clipped by 3 bases and J by 3 bases; unmatched bases: 0. This CDR3 comprises 13 residues. Germline CDR1 is MNHEY and CDR2 is SMNVEV (reference sequence). The chain's CDR3 is CASSLDRGYEQYF. The CDR3 nucleotides read TGTGCCAGCAGTTTGGACAGGGGCTACGAGCAGTACTTC.

The J gene is TRBJ1-6, the V gene TRBV28; D is undetermined. CDR1 is MDHEN, CDR2 SYDVKM, per germline. Deletions cut 11 bases from V and 7 bases from J, with 9 bases between. The CDR3 is made up of 11 amino acids. CDR3 nucleotide sequence: TGTGCCGTTGGTGGGAATTCACCCCTCCACTTT. Its protein product is CAVGGNSPLHF. Filled out from reference TRBV28 and TRBJ1-6, the complete variable domain reads DVKVTQSSRYLVKRTGEKVFLECVQDMDHENMFWYRQDPGLGLRLIYFSYDVKMKEKGDIPEGYSVSREKKERFSLILESASTNQTSMYLCAVGGNSPLHFGNGTRLTVT.

The chain employs TRBV5-1 and TRBJ2-2; perhaps TRBD2 as D (6 bases). In germline, CDR1 is SGHRS, CDR2 YFSETQ. V shed 0 bases and J shed 8 bases, with 11 bases lying between them. The CDR3 is made up of 14 amino acids. CDR3 sequence: CASSLGQGLGELFF. CDR3 nucleotide sequence: TGCGCCAGCAGCTTGGGCCAGGGACTGGGGGAGCTGTTTTTT.

The V call is TRBV11-1, the J call TRBJ2-7; 7 positions agree with TRBD2. Unmatched junction bases numbered 3, after V lost 5 bases and J lost 2 bases. The CDR3 runs to 13 residues. Per the germline V gene, CDR1 is SGHAT and CDR2 is FQDESV (reference sequence). The CDR3 DNA reads as TGTGCCAGCAGCCGGGGGGTAACCTACGAGCAGTACTTC. The encoded protein is CASSRGVTYEQYF. The full variable domain, completed using reference TRBV11-1 and TRBJ2-7, is EAEVAQSPRYKITEKSQAVAFWCDPISGHATLYWYRQILGQGPELLVQFQDESVVDDSQLPKDRFSAERLKGVDSTLKIQPAELGDSAMYLCASSRGVTYEQYFGPGTRLTVT.

The V call is TRBV30, the J call TRBJ1-5, with D uncertain. Trimming stripped 0 bases from V and 1 base from J, with 10 bases between. CDR3 length equals 15 residues. Germline lookup yields CDR1 GTSNPN and CDR2 SVGIG (reference sequence). CDR3 nucleotide sequence: TGTGCCTGGAGTGTAGGCCTTGGGAGCAATCAGCCCCAGCATTTT. This translates into CAWSVGLGSNQPQHF.

This chain links TRBV24-1 with TRBJ1-1; D gene unclear. Germline lookup yields CDR1 KGHDR and CDR2 SFDVKD. This CDR3 has 8 amino acids. Trimming left V 9 bases short and J 6 bases short, with 1 base between. CDR3 region: CATPEAFF. CDR3 in DNA: TGTGCCACCCCTGAAGCTTTCTTT.

The J gene is TRBJ2-5, the V gene TRBV9; D remains ambiguous. With 3 bases removed from V and 4 bases from J, the gap between germline ends came to 4 bases. This CDR3 spans 11 amino acids. Germline V lookup: CDR1 SGDLS, CDR2 YYNGEE. The CDR3 loop reads CASSGGETQYF. The DNA of the CDR3 is TGTGCCAGCAGCGGGGGAGAGACCCAGTACTTC.